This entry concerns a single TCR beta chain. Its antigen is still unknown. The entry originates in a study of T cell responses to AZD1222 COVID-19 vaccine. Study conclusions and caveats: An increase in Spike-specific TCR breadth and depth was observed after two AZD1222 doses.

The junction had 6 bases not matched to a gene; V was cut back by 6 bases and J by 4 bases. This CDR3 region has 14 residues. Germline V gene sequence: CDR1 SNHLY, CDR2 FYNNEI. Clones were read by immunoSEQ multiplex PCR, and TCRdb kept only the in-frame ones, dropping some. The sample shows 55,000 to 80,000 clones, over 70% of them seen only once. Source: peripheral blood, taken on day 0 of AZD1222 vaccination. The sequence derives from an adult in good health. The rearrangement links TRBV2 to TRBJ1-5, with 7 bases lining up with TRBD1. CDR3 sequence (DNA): TGTGCCAGCAGGGGGGACAGCGGGAATCAGCCCCAGCATTTT. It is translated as CASRGDSGNQPQHF.